A single T cell receptor (beta chain) is shown here with its context. This clone was detected once. Its binding antigen is unknown. Nothing much larger sits one base from this clone, and base qualities are not available. The data belong to a study of blood T cell repertoires in COVID-19 (dated by TCRdb to 2019 to 2021). About the full investigation: The collaborator samples originated in the United States, Italy and Spain and spanned the acute and convalescent phases of COVID-19. The material from the prospective study consisted of cDNA or gDNA derived from T cells, B-cell-depleted T cells, or PBMCs. Subjects who had been exposed to COVID-19, were actively infected with it, or had recovered from it provided the deeply sampled blood TCRbeta repertoires that made up the dataset. The repertoires were made available in a free public database intended to serve as a resource for research on the immune response to SARS-CoV-2. Samples were obtained from the ongoing ImmuneRACE study (first 160 participants) and from about 1,300 subjects provided by 6 global collaborators. The sample metadata nearly always contained a de-identified subject ID, COVID-19 status, age in years and sex. Where available, HLA class I and class II types were taken from metadata supplied by the sample provider and were not determined by assay-based typing. The paper as a whole reports these results and caveats: The quantity of clinical and demographic metadata differed by source and by participant and was supplied without curation.

TCRbeta CDR3 regions were amplified from genomic DNA by means of the immunoSEQ Assay, a bias-controlled multiplex PCR. From the authors' description of their analysis: Within the assay, amplification of reference gene primers was used to estimate how many nucleated cells each sample contained. To quantify the absolute abundance of each unique TCRbeta CDR3 rearrangement, sequence reads were collapsed and filtered. Productive Simpson clonality was computed per sample as the square root of Simpson's diversity index over productive rearrangements. The table comes from immuneACCESS by way of TCRdb, which keeps in-frame sequences with V and J called. Part of the clones is missing from these tables; in studies checked, under half for an unresolved V gene and the rest for unknown reasons. V and J calls and clone size are given by that table; D and trimming were obtained from the DNA. For this sample the table gives roughly 230,000 clones, of which 90% were detected only once. Approximately 2.1% of the sample is in the top ten clones.

The V and J ends are trimmed by 1 base and 4 bases, leaving 13 bases between them. The germline V gene yields LGHNA for CDR1 and YNFKEQ for CDR2. The CDR3, cysteine through phenylalanine, is 16 amino acids long. Of all the DNA, just the CDR3 is kept, 48 bases in frame from base 1. One collaborating source in Seattle enrolled patients during active infection and followed them longitudinally through the course of disease. Collaborating institutions collected whole blood in K2EDTA tubes following their own protocols. For TCRbeta analysis, collaborator samples were shipped as frozen whole blood, as isolated PBMCs, or as DNA extracted from either sample type.

This chain joins TRBV4-2 to TRBJ1-4, with a tentative D gene TRBD1 over 6 matching bases. Material: peripheral blood. The sequence came from a woman aged 55-75 years with COVID-19, enrolled during active disease. The bases are TGTGCCAGCAGCCAAGTTCTTGGGGACATTAATGAAAAACTGTTTTTT. Its product reads: CASSQVLGDINEKLFF.